The 3 T cell receptor beta chains given below trace back to one sample, sequenced in a study of vaccination effects on CD4 cells after COVID-19 (dated by TCRdb to between 2020 and 2023). Library method: the immunoSEQ multiplex PCR assay. As stored in TCRdb, this immuneACCESS dataset retains in-frame rearrangements with V and J assigned. A fraction of the clones does not appear; measured against another copy, unresolved V genes explain less than half of the discrepancy, and the remainder lacks a known reason. Recorded for this sample are about 20,000 clones; roughly 80% of them occurred a single time. Clones ranked in the top ten supply approximately 19% of the sample. The ViraFEST assay stimulated PBMC with viral peptide pools and then used TCR sequencing to identify antigen-specific CD4+ T cell clonotypes by expansion. After around ten days of culture, CD4+ T cells were isolated with the EasySep CD4+ T cell isolation kit. None of the healthy vaccine recipients had a prior SARS-CoV-2 infection, which was confirmed by nucleocapsid antibody tests that came back negative both before and after vaccination.

The antigens these receptors bind are not known. Specimen: CD4+ T cells from PBMCs cultured with HCoV-NL63 spike peptides, collected before COVID-19 vaccination. The cell subset or site label for this specimen denotes: HCoV-NL63 spike overlapping peptide pool stimulation. These receptors were taken from a human donor who received a COVID-19 vaccine.

This chain connects TRBV7-9 to TRBJ2-5; 8 bases are a match to TRBD2. CDR3 length equals 13 residues. The junction had 4 bases not matched to a gene; V was cut back by 5 bases and J by 5 bases. Germline loops: CDR1 SEHNR, CDR2 FQNEAQ (reference sequence). The CDR3 region has the DNA TGTGCCAGCAGCCGTAGCGGGGCGGAGACCCAGTACTTC. Amino acid sequence: CASSRSGAETQYF.

Only a few counts were recorded for this clone. The chain recombines TRBV21-1 with TRBJ1-1; whether TRBD1, the table's D call, matches the DNA was not checked. TRBV21-1 is a recognized pseudogene. The CDR3 loop spans 13 amino acids. CDR3 amino acids: CASSNRGNTEAFF. The CDR3, as DNA: TGTGCCAGCAGCAACAGGGGGAACACTGAAGCTTTCTTT.

This rearrangement joins TRBV5-1 to TRBJ2-1; TRBD2 matches 16 bases. Per germline, CDR1 SGHRS and CDR2 YFSETQ. The length of the CDR3 is 16 residues. The trim removed 1 base at V and 9 bases at J, leaving 4 bases unmatched. The CDR3 loop is CASSLSGTSGRVEQFF. The CDR3 DNA is TGCGCCAGCAGCTTGTCCGGGACTAGCGGGAGGGTTGAGCAGTTCTTC.